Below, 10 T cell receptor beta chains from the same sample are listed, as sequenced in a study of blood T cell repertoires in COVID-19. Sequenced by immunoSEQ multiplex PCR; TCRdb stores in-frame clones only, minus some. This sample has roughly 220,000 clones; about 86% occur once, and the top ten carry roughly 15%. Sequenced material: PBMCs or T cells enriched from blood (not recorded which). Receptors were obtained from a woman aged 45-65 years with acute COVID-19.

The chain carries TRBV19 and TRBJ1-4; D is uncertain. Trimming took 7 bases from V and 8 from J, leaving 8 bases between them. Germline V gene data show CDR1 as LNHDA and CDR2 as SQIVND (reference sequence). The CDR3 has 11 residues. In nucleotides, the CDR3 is TGTGCCAGTACCGAGAGGGAAAAACTGTTTTTT. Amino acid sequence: CASTEREKLFF.

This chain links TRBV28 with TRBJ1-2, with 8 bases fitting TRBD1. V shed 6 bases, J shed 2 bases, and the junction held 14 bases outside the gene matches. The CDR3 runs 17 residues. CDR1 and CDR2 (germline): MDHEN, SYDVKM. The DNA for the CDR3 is TGTGCCAGCAGCCCCCGGACAGGGATGAGAATCAACTATGGCTACACCTTC. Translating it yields CASSPRTGMRINYGYTF.

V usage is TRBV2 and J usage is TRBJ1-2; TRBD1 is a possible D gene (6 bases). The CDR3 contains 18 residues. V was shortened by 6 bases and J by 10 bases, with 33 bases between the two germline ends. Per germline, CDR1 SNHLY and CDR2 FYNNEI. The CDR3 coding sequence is TGTGCCAGCAGGGGACACGGACCGACCTCGGCGACCTTGCTGAACTACACCTTC. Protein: CASRGHGPTSATLLNYTF.

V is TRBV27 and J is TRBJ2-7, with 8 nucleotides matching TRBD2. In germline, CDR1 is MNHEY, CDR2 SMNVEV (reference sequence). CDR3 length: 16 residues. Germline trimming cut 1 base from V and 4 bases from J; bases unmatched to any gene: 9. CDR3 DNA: TGTGCCAGCAGTTTATATGCCCTAGCGGGCTCATACGAGCAGTACTTC. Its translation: CASSLYALAGSYEQYF.

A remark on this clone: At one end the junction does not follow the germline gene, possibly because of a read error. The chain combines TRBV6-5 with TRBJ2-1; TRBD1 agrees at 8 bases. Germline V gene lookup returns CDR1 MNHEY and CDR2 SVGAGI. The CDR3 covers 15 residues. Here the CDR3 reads CTSSIVTGAYNEQFF. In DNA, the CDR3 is TGTACCAGCAGTATCGTGACAGGGGCTTACAATGAGCAGTTCTTC.

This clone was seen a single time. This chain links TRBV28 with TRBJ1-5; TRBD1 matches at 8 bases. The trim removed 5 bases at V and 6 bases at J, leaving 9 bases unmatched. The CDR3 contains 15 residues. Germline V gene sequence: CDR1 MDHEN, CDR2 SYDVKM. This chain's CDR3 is CASSPGTGRTQPQHF. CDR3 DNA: TGTGCCAGCAGTCCAGGGACAGGTAGGACTCAGCCCCAGCATTTT. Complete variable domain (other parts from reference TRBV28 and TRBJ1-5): DVKVTQSSRYLVKRTGEKVFLECVQDMDHENMFWYRQDPGLGLRLIYFSYDVKMKEKGDIPEGYSVSREKKERFSLILESASTNQTSMYLCASSPGTGRTQPQHFGDGTRLSIL.

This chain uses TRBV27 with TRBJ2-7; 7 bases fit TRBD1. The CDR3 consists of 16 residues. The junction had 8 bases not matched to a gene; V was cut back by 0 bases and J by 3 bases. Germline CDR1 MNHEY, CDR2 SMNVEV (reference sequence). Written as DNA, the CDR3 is TGTGCCAGCAGTTTATCCGCCTCGGGACAGCTCTACGAGCAGTACTTC. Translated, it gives CASSLSASGQLYEQYF.

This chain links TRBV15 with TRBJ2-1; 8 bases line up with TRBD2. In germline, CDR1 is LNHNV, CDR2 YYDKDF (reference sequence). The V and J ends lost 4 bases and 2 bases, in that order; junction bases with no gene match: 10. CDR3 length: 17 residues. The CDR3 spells CATSTSLSSGPYNEQFF. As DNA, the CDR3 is TGTGCCACCAGCACTTCCCTTTCTAGCGGGCCCTACAATGAGCAGTTCTTC.

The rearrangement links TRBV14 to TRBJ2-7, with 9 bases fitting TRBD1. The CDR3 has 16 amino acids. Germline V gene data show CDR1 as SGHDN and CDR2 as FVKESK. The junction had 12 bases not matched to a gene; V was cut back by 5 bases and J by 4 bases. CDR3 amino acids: CASSARGTGRKYEQYF. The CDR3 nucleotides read TGTGCCAGCAGCGCAAGAGGGACAGGGAGGAAATACGAGCAGTACTTC.

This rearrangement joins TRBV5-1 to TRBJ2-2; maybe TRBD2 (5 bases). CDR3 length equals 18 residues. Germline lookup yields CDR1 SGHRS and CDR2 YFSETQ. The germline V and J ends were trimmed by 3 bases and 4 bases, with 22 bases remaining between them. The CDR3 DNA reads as TGCGCCAGCAGCTCATCCCGAGCGAGGGAATGGGGCACCGGGGAGCTGTTTTTT. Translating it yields CASSSSRAREWGTGELFF.